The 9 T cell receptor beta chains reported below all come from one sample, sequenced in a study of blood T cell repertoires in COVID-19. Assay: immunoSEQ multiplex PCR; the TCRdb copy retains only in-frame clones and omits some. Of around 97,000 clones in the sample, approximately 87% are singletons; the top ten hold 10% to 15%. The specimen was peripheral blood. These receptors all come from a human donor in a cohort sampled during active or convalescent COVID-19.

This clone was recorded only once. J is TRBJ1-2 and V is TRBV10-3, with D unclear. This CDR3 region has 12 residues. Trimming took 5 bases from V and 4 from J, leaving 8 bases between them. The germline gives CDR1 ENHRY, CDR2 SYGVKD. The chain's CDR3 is CAISTPGYGYTF. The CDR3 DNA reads TGTGCCATCAGTACCCCCGGCTATGGCTACACCTTC.

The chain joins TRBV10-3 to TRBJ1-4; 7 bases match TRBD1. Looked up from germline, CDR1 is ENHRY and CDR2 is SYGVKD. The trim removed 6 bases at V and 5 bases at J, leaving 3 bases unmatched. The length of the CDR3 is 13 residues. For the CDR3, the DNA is TGTGCCATCAGCGGGACAGTAAATGAAAAACTGTTTTTT. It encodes CAISGTVNEKLFF.

The CDR3 sequence is CASSAEGGADTQYF. The CDR3 DNA sequence: TGTGCCAGCAGTGCCGAAGGGGGCGCAGATACGCAGTATTTT. V and J are TRBV6-4 and TRBJ2-3; TRBD1 aligns across 7 bases. From germline, CDR1 is MRHNA and CDR2 SNTAGT. Trimming removed 4 bases from V and 4 bases from J; junction bases left unmatched: 5. The CDR3 is made up of 14 amino acids.

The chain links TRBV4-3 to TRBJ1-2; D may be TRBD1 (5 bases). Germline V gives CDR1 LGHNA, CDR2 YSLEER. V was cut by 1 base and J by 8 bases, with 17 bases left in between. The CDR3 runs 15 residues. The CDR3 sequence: CASSQAWGRGEGYTF. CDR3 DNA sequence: TGCGCCAGCAGCCAAGCGTGGGGCCGAGGAGAAGGCTACACCTTC.

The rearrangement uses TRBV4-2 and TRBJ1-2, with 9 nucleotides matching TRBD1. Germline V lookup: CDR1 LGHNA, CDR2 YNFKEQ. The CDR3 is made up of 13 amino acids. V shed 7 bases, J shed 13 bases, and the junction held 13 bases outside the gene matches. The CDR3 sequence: CASTPNLQGAGTF. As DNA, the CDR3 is TGTGCCAGCACCCCCAACTTACAGGGGGCGGGCACCTTC.

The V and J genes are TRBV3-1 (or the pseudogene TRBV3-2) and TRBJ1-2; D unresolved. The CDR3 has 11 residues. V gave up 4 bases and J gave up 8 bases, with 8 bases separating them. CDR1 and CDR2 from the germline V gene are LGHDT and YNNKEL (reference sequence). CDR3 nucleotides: TGTGCCAGCAGCCTCGGGAGGGGCTACACCTTC. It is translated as CASSLGRGYTF.

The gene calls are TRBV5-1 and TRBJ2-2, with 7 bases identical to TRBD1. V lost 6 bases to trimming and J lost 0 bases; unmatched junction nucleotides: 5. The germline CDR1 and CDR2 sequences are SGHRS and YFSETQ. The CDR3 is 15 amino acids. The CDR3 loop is CASMRTGANTGELFF. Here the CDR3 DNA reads TGCGCCAGCATGAGAACAGGGGCGAACACCGGGGAGCTGTTTTTT.

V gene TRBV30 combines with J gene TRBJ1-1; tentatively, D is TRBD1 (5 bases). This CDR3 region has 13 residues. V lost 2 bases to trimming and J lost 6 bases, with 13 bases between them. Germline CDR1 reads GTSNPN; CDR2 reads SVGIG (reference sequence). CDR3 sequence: CAWSFRARAEAFF. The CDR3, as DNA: TGTGCCTGGAGTTTCAGGGCCCGGGCTGAAGCTTTCTTT.

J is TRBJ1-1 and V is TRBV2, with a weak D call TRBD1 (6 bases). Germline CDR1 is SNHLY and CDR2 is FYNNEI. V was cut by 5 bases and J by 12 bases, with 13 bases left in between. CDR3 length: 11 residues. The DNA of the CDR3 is TGTGCCAGCAGTTCCCCACAGGGTTCTTTCTTT. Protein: CASSSPQGSFF.